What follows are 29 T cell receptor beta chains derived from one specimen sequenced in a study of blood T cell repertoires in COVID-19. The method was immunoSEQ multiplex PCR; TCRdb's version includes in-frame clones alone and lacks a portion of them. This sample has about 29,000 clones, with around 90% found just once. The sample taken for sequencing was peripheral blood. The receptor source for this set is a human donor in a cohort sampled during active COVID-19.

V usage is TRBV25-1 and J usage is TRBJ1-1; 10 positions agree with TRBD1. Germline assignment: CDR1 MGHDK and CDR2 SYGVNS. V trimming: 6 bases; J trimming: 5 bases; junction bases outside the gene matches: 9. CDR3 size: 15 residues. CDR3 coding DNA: TGTGCCAGCAGAGAAGACAGGGGGCTGGGGACTGAAGCTTTCTTT. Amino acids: CASREDRGLGTEAFF.

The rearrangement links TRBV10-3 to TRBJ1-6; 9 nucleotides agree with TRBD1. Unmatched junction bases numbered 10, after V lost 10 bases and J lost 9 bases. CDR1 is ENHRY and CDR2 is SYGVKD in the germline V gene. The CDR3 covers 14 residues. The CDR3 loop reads CATLGQGNSSPLHF. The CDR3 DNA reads TGTGCCACCCTAGGACAGGGGAATAGTTCACCCCTCCACTTT.

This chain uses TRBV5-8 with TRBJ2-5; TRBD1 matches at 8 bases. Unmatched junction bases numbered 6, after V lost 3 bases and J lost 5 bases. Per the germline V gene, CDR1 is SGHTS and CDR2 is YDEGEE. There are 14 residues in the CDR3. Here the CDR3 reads CASSSTGVWETQYF. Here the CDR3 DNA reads TGTGCCAGCAGCTCGACAGGGGTGTGGGAGACCCAGTACTTC.

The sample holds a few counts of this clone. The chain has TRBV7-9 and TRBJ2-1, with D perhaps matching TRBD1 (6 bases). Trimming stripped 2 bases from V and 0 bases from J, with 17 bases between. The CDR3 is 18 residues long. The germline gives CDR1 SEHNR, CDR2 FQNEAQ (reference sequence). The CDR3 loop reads CASSLSPLTGRSYNEQFF. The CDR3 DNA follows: TGTGCCAGCAGCTTATCTCCTTTGACAGGACGCTCCTACAATGAGCAGTTCTTC.

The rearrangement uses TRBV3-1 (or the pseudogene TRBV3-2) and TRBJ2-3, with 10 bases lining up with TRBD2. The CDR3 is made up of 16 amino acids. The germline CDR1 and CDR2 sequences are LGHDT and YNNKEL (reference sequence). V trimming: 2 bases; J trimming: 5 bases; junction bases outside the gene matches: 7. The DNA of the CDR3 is TGTGCCAGCAGCCAACCGGGACTAGCGAGACTAGATACGCAGTATTTT. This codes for CASSQPGLARLDTQYF.

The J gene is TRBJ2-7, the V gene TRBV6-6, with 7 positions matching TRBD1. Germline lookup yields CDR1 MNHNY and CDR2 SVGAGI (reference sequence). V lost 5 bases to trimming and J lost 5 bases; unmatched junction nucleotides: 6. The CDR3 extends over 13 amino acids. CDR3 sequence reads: CASSPGTAHEQYF. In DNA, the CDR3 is TGTGCCAGCAGTCCCGGGACAGCCCACGAGCAGTACTTC.

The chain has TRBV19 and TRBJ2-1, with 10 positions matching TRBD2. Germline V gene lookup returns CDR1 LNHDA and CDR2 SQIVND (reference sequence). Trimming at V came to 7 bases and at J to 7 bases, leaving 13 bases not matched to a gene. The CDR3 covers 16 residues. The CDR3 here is CASTTFSGGPANEQFF. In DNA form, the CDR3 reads TGTGCCAGTACTACCTTTAGCGGGGGGCCCGCTAATGAGCAGTTCTTC.

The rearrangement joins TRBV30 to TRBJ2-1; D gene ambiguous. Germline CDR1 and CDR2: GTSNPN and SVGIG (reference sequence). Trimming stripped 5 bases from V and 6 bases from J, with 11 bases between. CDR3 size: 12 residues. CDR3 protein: CAWWLSGNEQFF. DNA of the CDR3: TGTGCCTGGTGGTTGTCAGGCAATGAGCAGTTCTTC.

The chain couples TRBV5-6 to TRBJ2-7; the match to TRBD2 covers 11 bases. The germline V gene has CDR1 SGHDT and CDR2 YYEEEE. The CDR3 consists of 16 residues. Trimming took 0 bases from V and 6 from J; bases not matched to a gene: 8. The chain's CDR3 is CASSLVSGGAQSEQYF. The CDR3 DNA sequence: TGTGCCAGCAGCTTGGTTAGCGGGGGGGCCCAGTCCGAGCAGTACTTC.

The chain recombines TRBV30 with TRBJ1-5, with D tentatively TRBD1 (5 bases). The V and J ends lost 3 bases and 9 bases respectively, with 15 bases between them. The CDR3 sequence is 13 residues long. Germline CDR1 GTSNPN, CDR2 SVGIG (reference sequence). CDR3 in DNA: TGTGCCTGGAGGGAGCAGGGCAAATGGCCCCAGCATTTT. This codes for CAWREQGKWPQHF.

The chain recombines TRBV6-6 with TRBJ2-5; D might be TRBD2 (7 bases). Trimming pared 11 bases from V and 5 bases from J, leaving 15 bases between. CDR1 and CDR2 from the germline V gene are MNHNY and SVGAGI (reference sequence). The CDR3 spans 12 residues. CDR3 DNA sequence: TGTGCCGCAGGGGAGGGGGGCGAGACCCAGTACTTC. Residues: CAAGEGGETQYF.

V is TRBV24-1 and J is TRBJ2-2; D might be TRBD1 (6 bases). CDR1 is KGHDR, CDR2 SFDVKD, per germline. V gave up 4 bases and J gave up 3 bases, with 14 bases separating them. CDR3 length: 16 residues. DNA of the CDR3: TGTGCCACCAGTGACCCGAATACAGGGTACACCGGGGAGCTGTTTTTT. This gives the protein CATSDPNTGYTGELFF.

The CDR3 protein is CASSISGTGGVNEQFF. CDR3 bases: TGTGCCAGTAGTATCTCCGGGACAGGGGGGGTCAATGAGCAGTTCTTC. The rearrangement joins TRBV19 to TRBJ2-1; 11 bases align to TRBD1. Germline assignment: CDR1 LNHDA and CDR2 SQIVND (reference sequence). V trimming: 3 bases; J trimming: 6 bases; junction bases outside the gene matches: 7. CDR3 length equals 16 residues.

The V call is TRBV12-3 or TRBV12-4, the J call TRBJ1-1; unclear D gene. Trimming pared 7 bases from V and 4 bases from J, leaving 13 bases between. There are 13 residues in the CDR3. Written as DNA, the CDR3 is TGTGCCAGCACTACGTCGATTGGCACTGAAGCTTTCTTT. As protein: CASTTSIGTEAFF.

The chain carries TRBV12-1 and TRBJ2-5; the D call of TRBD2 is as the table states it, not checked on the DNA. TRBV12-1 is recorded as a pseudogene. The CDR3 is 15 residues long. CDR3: CASSPRGGVQETQYF. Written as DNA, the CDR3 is TGTGCCAGCAGCCCCAGAGGCGGGGTGCAAGAGACCCAGTACTTC.

CDR3 nucleotides: TGCGCCAGCAGCCCGAGGACAGGGGCGAACACTGAAGCTTTCTTT. The encoded protein is CASSPRTGANTEAFF. The genes are TRBV5-1 and TRBJ1-1, with 9 nucleotides matching TRBD1. Per the germline V gene, CDR1 is SGHRS and CDR2 is YFSETQ. The CDR3 totals 15 residues. After removal of 4 bases from V and 1 base from J, the junction contained 5 bases not matched to a gene. Looking up the rest from reference TRBV5-1 and TRBJ1-1 gives the full variable domain: KAGVTQTPRYLIKTRGQQVTLSCSPISGHRSVSWYQQTPGQGLQFLFEYFSETQRNKGNFPGRFSGRQFSNSRSEMNVSTLELGDSALYLCASSPRTGANTEAFFGQGTRLTVV.

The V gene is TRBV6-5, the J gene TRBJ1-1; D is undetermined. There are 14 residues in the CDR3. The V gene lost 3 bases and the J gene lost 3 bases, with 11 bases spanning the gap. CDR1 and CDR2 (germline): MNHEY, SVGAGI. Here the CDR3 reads CASSYRVADTEAFF. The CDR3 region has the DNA TGTGCCAGCAGTTATCGGGTCGCGGACACTGAAGCTTTCTTT.

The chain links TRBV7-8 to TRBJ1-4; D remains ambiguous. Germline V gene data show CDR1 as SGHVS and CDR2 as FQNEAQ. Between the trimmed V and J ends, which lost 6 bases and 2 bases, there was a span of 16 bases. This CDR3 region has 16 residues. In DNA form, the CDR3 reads TGTGCCAGCAGTCGGACTCCCGGGGAGACTAATGAAAAACTGTTTTTT. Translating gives CASSRTPGETNEKLFF.

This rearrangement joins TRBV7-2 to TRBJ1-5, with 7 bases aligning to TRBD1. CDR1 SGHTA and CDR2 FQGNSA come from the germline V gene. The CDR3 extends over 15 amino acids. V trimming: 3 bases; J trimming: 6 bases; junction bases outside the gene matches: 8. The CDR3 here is CASSLTGLKGQPQHF. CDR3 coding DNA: TGTGCCAGCAGCTTGACAGGGTTAAAAGGTCAGCCCCAGCATTTT.

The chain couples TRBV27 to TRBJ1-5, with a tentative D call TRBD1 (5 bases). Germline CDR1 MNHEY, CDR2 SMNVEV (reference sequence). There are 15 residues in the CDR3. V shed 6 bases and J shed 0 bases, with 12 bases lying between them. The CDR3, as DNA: TGTGCCAGCAGGCGCGACAGCAATAGCAATCAGCCCCAGCATTTT. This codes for CASRRDSNSNQPQHF.

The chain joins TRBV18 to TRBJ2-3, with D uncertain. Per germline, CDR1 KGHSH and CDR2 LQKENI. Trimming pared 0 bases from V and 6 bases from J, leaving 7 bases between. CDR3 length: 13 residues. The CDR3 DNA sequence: TGTGCCAGCTCACCACCGAACTCGGATACGCAGTATTTT. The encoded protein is CASSPPNSDTQYF.

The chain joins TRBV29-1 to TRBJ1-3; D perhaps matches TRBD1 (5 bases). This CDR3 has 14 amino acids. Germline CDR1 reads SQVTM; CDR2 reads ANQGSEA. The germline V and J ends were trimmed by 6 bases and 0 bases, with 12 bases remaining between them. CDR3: CSVLGAYSGNTIYF. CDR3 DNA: TGCAGCGTCTTAGGGGCTTACTCTGGAAACACCATATATTTT.

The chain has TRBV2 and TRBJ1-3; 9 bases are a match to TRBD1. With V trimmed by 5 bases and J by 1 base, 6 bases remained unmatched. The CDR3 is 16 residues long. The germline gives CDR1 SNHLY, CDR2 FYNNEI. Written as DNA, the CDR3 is TGTGCCAGCAGTCTACAACAGGGGGCATCTGGAAACACCATATATTTT. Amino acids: CASSLQQGASGNTIYF.

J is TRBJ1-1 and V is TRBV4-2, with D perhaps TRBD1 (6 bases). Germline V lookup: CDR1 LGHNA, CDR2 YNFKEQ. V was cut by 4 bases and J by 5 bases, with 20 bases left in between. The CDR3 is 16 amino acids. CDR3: CASSPNSWGRGTEAFF. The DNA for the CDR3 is TGTGCCAGCAGCCCAAACAGTTGGGGGCGGGGGACTGAAGCTTTCTTT.

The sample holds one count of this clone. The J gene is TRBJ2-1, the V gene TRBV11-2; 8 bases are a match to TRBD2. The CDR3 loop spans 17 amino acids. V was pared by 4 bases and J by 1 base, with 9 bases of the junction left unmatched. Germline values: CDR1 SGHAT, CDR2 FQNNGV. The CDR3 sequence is CASSSLVGGASYNEQFF. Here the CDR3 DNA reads TGTGCCAGCAGCTCCCTGGTCGGGGGGGCATCCTACAATGAGCAGTTCTTC.

The CDR3 region is CASTQLLGSGTSSYEQYF. CDR3 bases: TGTGCCAGCACCCAGCTCCTAGGTAGCGGGACAAGCTCCTACGAGCAGTACTTC. This chain joins TRBV28 and TRBJ2-7; TRBD2 aligns across 8 bases. The CDR3 contains 18 residues. Germline V gene lookup returns CDR1 MDHEN and CDR2 SYDVKM. The J segment lost 0 bases and the V segment lost 7 bases, leaving 17 bases of the junction unmatched.

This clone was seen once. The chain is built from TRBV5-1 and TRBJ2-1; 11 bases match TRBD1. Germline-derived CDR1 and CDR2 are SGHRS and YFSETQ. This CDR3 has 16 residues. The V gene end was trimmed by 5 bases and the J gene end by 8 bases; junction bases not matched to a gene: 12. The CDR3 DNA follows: TGCGCCAGCAGATTTGGTGGGACAGGGGGGAAAGATGAGCAGTTCTTC. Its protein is CASRFGGTGGKDEQFF.

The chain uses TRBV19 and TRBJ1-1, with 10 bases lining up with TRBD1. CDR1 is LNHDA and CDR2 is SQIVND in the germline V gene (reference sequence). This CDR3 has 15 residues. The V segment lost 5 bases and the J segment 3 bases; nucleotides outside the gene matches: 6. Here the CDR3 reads CASSDRGQGYTEAFF. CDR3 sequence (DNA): TGTGCCAGTAGTGACCGGGGACAGGGGTACACTGAAGCTTTCTTT.

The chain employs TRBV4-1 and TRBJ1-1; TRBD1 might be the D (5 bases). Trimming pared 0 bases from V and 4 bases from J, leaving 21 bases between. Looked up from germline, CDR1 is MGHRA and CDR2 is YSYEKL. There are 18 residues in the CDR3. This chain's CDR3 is CASSQEPGRQLGGTEAFF. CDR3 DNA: TGCGCCAGCAGCCAAGAACCGGGTCGACAACTCGGGGGCACTGAAGCTTTCTTT.